Listed below are T cell receptor beta chains from one sample, sequenced in a study of T cell responses to AZD1222 COVID-19 vaccine. Sequencing was performed with immunoSEQ multiplex PCR; in TCRdb, only in-frame clones are kept and a portion is missing. The sample lists 75,000 to 100,000 clones, 75% to 90% occurring once. The sequenced sample was peripheral blood, obtained on day 0 of AZD1222 vaccination. All receptors come from an adult in good health. The CDR3 runs from the conserved cysteine through the conserved F or W. The D gene is left open where the match is weak. Size is omitted from some rows. Given values are once, few, many or a class for expanded clones.

v_call	j_call	d_call	clone_size	cdr3_length	cdr3_nt	cdr3_aa
TRBV7-9	TRBJ2-7	-	once	13	TGTGCCAGCAGCCAGGACGGGACTCCAGAGCAGTACTTC	CASSQDGTPEQYF
TRBV6-5	TRBJ1-3	TRBD1	-	13	TGTGCCAGCTCGCGGGACAGGGGAGGCACCATATATTTT	CASSRDRGGTIYF
TRBV4-1	TRBJ1-6	-	-	18	TGCGCCAGCAGCCAAGGTGGGCAGGGGTTGGTCTATAATTCACCCCTCCACTTT	CASSQGGQGLVYNSPLHF
TRBV3-1/TRBV3-2	TRBJ2-3	TRBD2	-	13	TGTGCCAGCAGCCCCGGGGGGTTAAATACGCAGTATTTT	CASSPGGLNTQYF
TRBV6-5	TRBJ1-2	TRBD1	-	15	TGTGCCAGCAGTTCGTACAAAACAGGGGGAGATGGCTACACCTTC	CASSSYKTGGDGYTF
TRBV27	TRBJ1-5	-	-	13	TGTGCCAGCAGTTTAGGGCAGAATCAGCCCCAGCATTTT	CASSLGQNQPQHF
TRBV19	TRBJ2-3	TRBD2	-	17	TGTGCCAGTAGTATAGATCCTAGGACTAGCGGGATGTACACGCAGTATTTT	CASSIDPRTSGMYTQYF
TRBV7-2	TRBJ1-2	-	-	12	TGTGCCAGCAGCTTGGAGTGGGATGGCTACACCTTC	CASSLEWDGYTF
TRBV7-2	TRBJ2-1	TRBD2	-	16	TGTGCCAGCAGCTTAGTGGGCGGGAGGGCCTACAATGAGCAGTTCTTC	CASSLVGGRAYNEQFF
TRBV5-1	TRBJ2-4	TRBD2	-	16	TGCGCCAGCAGCTCGCAGACTAGCGGGAGGAAAACCATTCAGTACTTC	CASSSQTSGRKTIQYF
TRBV14	TRBJ1-3	TRBD1	-	15	TGTGCCAGCAGCCCGGACAGGCCGAGAGGAAACACCATATATTTT	CASSPDRPRGNTIYF
TRBV3-1/TRBV3-2	TRBJ1-6	-	-	14	TGTGCCAGCACCCCGGGGGGTTATAATTCACCCCTCCACTTT	CASTPGGYNSPLHF
TRBV4-2	TRBJ2-2	-	-	16	TGTGCCAGCAGCCAAGATCCCCAGGAGAACACCGGGGAGCTGTTTTTT	CASSQDPQENTGELFF
TRBV6-1	TRBJ1-6	-	-	13	TGTGCCAGCAGTGAAGTGGAGGGAGTGCCCCTCCACTTT	CASSEVEGVPLHF
TRBV30	TRBJ1-2	-	-	12	TGTGCCTGGAGTGTGGGACCTCGTGGCTACACCTTC	CAWSVGPRGYTF
TRBV6-4	TRBJ1-2	-	-	12	TGTGCCAGCAGGGCCTCAGGGACTGGCTACACCTTC	CASRASGTGYTF
TRBV28	TRBJ2-1	-	-	15	TGTGCCAGCAGTTTGGTCCCGGGAACCTACAATGAGCAGTTCTTC	CASSLVPGTYNEQFF
TRBV27	TRBJ2-1	-	-	14	TGTGCCAGCACCCGGGGGGCGGGCGACAATGAGCAGTTCTTC	CASTRGAGDNEQFF
TRBV4-1	TRBJ1-5	-	once	19	TGCGCCAGCAGCCAAGCATTTTCTCGTGGGGGAATTAGCAATCAGCCCCAGCATTTT	CASSQAFSRGGISNQPQHF
TRBV4-2	TRBJ2-7	TRBD2	-	16	TGTGCCAGCAGCCCCCAGATGGCGCGGGAGGGCTACGAGCAGTACTTC	CASSPQMAREGYEQYF
TRBV9	TRBJ2-3	TRBD2	-	16	TGTGCCAGCAGCCCCCAATCGGCGGGGGACACAGATACGCAGTATTTT	CASSPQSAGDTDTQYF
TRBV7-2	TRBJ2-1	-	-	13	TGTGCCAGCAGCCCACAGGGTTTGGATGAGCAGTTCTTC	CASSPQGLDEQFF